The 23 T cell receptor beta chains below all came from one sample that was sequenced in a study of Graves' ophthalmopathy and Graves' hyperthyroidism (dated by TCRdb to 2016 to 2018). Data came from an Illumina HiSeq 2000. For repertoire sequencing, TCR beta CDR3 regions were amplified from RNA transcripts. HTBI primers and the Qiagen OneStep RT-PCR kit were used in a first-round RT-PCR, which was followed by a second-round multiplex PCR, size selection and purification. TCRdb reanalyzed the raw reads on its own, using fastp at Q25 for trimming and MiXCR for clone calling, and kept in-frame beta chains. Each record represents a unique CDR3 protein, reported with the most common genes and DNA among its rows. The sample table shows 40,000 or so distinct CDR3 sequences, and over 40% are seen once. The top ten clones comprise about 17% of the sample. The sample consisted of peripheral blood. These receptors came from an adult man with Graves' ophthalmopathy.

This chain connects TRBV29-1 to TRBJ1-6, with 8 bases identical to TRBD1. V lost 4 bases, J lost 8 bases, and 10 bases stayed unmatched. The germline CDR1 and CDR2 sequences are SQVTM and ANQGSEA. The CDR3 contains 15 residues. The CDR3: CSVVFAGQGHSPLHF. The CDR3 DNA reads TGCAGCGTTGTGTTTGCTGGACAGGGACATTCACCCCTCCACTTT.

This clonotype was recorded a few times. The chain carries TRBV9 and TRBJ2-7; 8 bases map to TRBD2. CDR3 size: 12 residues. The J segment lost 4 bases and the V segment lost 4 bases, leaving 1 base of the junction unmatched. CDR1 and CDR2 (germline): SGDLS, YYNGEE. CDR3 coding DNA: TGTGCCAGCAGCCGGGAGGGTTACGAGCAGTACTTC. This translates into CASSREGYEQYF. The variable domain in full, completed from reference TRBV9 and TRBJ2-7, reads DSGVTQTPKHLITATGQRVTLRCSPRSGDLSVYWYQQSLDQGLQFLIQYYNGEERAKGNILERFSAQQFPDLHSELNLSSLELGDSALYFCASSREGYEQYFGPGTRLTVT.

This clonotype came up once. Germline is not matched at one junction end, which may reflect a read error. The J gene is TRBJ2-7, the V gene TRBV10-1; TRBD2 matches at 8 bases. Germline loops: CDR1 WNHNN, CDR2 SYGVQD (reference sequence). CDR3 length: 15 amino acids. The CDR3: CACSAERGSSYKQYF. CDR3 nucleotide sequence: TGCGCCTGCAGTGCTGAGCGGGGGAGCTCCTACAAGCAGTACTTC.

This clonotype counts as medium-sized. This rearrangement joins TRBV29-1 to TRBJ2-3; D uncertain. The germline CDR1 and CDR2 sequences are SQVTM and ANQGSEA. Trimming stripped 8 bases from V and 2 bases from J, with 11 bases between. This CDR3 region has 12 residues. The CDR3 DNA is TGCAGCCTTCGGCCCCACACAGATACGCAGTATTTT. Encoded protein: CSLRPHTDTQYF.

There are many counts of this clonotype. The chain couples TRBV9 to TRBJ2-3; 11 positions match TRBD2. The germline V gene has CDR1 SGDLS and CDR2 YYNGEE. V shed 3 bases, J shed 4 bases, and the junction held 4 bases outside the gene matches. This CDR3 is 15 amino acids long. The CDR3 is CASSGLAGRADTQYF. The CDR3 nucleotides are TGTGCCAGCAGCGGACTAGCGGGAAGGGCAGATACGCAGTATTTT.

The J gene is TRBJ2-3, the V gene TRBV2; unclear D gene. The CDR3 covers 11 residues. The germline V gene encodes CDR1 SNHLY and CDR2 FYNNEI. Deletions cut 2 bases from V and 6 bases from J, with 3 bases between. CDR3 region: CASSELDTQYF. CDR3 DNA sequence: TGTGCCAGCAGTGAACTGGATACGCAGTATTTT.

In this sample, this clonotype is medium-sized. The chain has TRBV7-2 and TRBJ1-2; 7 positions match TRBD1. CDR1 SGHTA and CDR2 FQGNSA come from the germline V gene. Trimming at V came to 4 bases and at J to 7 bases, leaving 12 bases not matched to a gene. This CDR3 comprises 15 residues. The CDR3 is CASSSQTGMSPGYTF. The CDR3 nucleotides read TGTGCCAGCAGCTCCCAGACAGGGATGAGTCCTGGCTACACCTTC.

The chain carries TRBV7-2 and TRBJ2-1; 8 nucleotides match TRBD1. CDR1 SGHTA and CDR2 FQGNSA come from the germline V gene. The CDR3 totals 15 residues. J was trimmed by 12 bases and V by 3 bases; bases with no gene match: 13. The CDR3 DNA reads as TGTGCCAGCAGCTTCCTCGACAGGGGCACAGATACGCAGTTCTTC. Translating it yields CASSFLDRGTDTQFF. The entire variable domain, with the rest obtained from reference TRBV7-2 and TRBJ2-1, is as follows: GAGVSQSPSNKVTEKGKDVELRCDPISGHTALYWYRQSLGQGLEFLIYFQGNSAPDKSGLPSDRFSAERTGGSVSTLTIQRTQQEDSAVYLCASSFLDRGTDTQFFGPGTRLTVL.

This clonotype occurred many times. This chain joins TRBV6-1 and TRBJ2-3; TRBD1 is a possible D gene (5 bases). Per germline, CDR1 MNHNS and CDR2 SASEGT. The CDR3 sequence is 12 residues long. Trimming stripped 6 bases from V and 4 bases from J, with 8 bases between. DNA for the CDR3: TGTGCCAGCAGGGGGCGCGCAGATACGCAGTATTTT. Amino acids: CASRGRADTQYF.

V and J are TRBV20-1 and TRBJ1-6; possibly TRBD1 for D (5 bases). Deletions cut 3 bases from V and 7 bases from J, with 16 bases between. The CDR3 runs to 15 residues. CDR1 is DFQATT and CDR2 is SNEGSKA in the germline V gene (reference sequence). The CDR3 is CSARGQGAQNSPLHF. The CDR3 bases are TGCAGTGCTAGGGGCCAAGGGGCGCAAAATTCACCCCTCCACTTT.

This clonotype is labeled medium-sized (0.01 to 0.1%). The genes are TRBV7-8 and TRBJ1-2; 8 bases align to TRBD1. This CDR3 has 16 amino acids. V was pared by 8 bases and J by 1 base, with 12 bases of the junction left unmatched. Germline lookup yields CDR1 SGHVS and CDR2 FQNEAQ. CDR3: CASFPIRGQVNYGYTF. The CDR3 nucleotides read TGTGCCAGCTTCCCTATACGGGGACAGGTTAACTATGGCTACACCTTC.

The genes are TRBV6-2 or TRBV6-3 and TRBJ1-1; D is unresolved. Trimming took off 7 bases at V and 8 bases at J, with 20 bases between the two ends. Germline lookup yields CDR1 MNHEY and CDR2 SVGEGT. This CDR3 spans 14 amino acids. CDR3 sequence reads: CASIKSRADQEAFF. The CDR3 nucleotides read TGTGCCAGCATAAAGTCGCGCGCAGACCAGGAAGCTTTCTTT.

The gene calls are TRBV7-3 and TRBJ2-7; D is possibly TRBD1 (6 bases). The CDR3 is made up of 13 amino acids. Trimming took off 2 bases at V and 7 bases at J, with 12 bases between the two ends. The germline gives CDR1 SGHTA, CDR2 FQGTGA. CDR3 amino acids: CASSLGTTGEQYF. The CDR3 DNA is TGTGCCAGCAGCTTAGGGACAACGGGGGAGCAGTACTTC.

The chain uses TRBV7-2 and TRBJ2-5; the D is unclear. The germline CDR1 and CDR2 sequences are SGHTA and FQGNSA. This CDR3 is built from 16 residues. The V and J ends lost 5 bases and 0 bases respectively, with 16 bases between them. DNA of the CDR3: TGTGCCAGCAGCCAAAGAGGACCGTATTACCAAGAGACCCAGTACTTC. Its protein product is CASSQRGPYYQETQYF.

This clonotype has just a few counts. V is TRBV18 and J is TRBJ2-3; perhaps TRBD2 as D (6 bases). The V gene's germline CDR1 is KGHSH and CDR2 LQKENI. V was shortened by 6 bases and J by 0 bases, with 16 bases between the two germline ends. The CDR3 covers 16 residues. DNA of the CDR3: TGTGCCAGCTCCACCGTGGGGGGATTTAGCACAGATACGCAGTATTTT. It specifies CASSTVGGFSTDTQYF.

The chain combines TRBV9 with TRBJ2-1; TRBD1 is a possible D gene (6 bases). The germline gives CDR1 SGDLS, CDR2 YYNGEE. The CDR3 is made up of 16 amino acids. Deletions cut 4 bases from V and 8 bases from J, with 22 bases between. For the CDR3, the DNA is TGTGCCAGCAGCTCAGTCCCTGTACAGGGTTGGGATGAGCAGTTCTTC. Its protein is CASSSVPVQGWDEQFF.

This rearrangement joins TRBV7-3 to TRBJ1-5; the D is unclear. The germline CDR1 and CDR2 sequences are SGHTA and FQGTGA. The V end was cut by 11 bases, the J end by 8 bases, with 28 bases between. The length of the CDR3 is 16 residues. This CDR3 reads CAGSLSRQARWKPQHF. The CDR3 DNA is TGTGCCGGTAGCTTATCTAGGCAAGCAAGGTGGAAGCCCCAGCATTTT.

This clonotype was found once. The germline gene is not matched at one end of the junction; a read error may be the cause. The chain employs TRBV7-2 and TRBJ2-7, with TRBD2 matching over 11 bases. This CDR3 region has 15 residues. Germline assignment: CDR1 SGHTA and CDR2 FQGNSA. The CDR3 nucleotides read TGTGCCAGCAGCTCCGGGACTAGCGGCCCCGGCGAGCGGTACTTC. Its protein is CASSSGTSGPGERYF.

In the case of this clonotype: At one boundary the junction diverges from the germline segment, which might be a read error. V usage is TRBV7-9 and J usage is TRBJ2-1, with a weak D call TRBD1 (5 bases). This CDR3 region has 13 residues. CDR1 and CDR2 (germline): SEHNR, FQNEAQ (reference sequence). The CDR3 region is CATGDRTYDEQFF. The CDR3 DNA follows: TGTGCCACCGGCGACAGAACCTACGATGAGCAGTTCTTC.

This clonotype was observed at least ten times. This rearrangement joins TRBV5-1 to TRBJ2-1; no definite D call. CDR1 and CDR2 (germline): SGHRS, YFSETQ. The V end lost 7 bases, the J end lost 0 bases, and 14 bases lay between the germline ends. This CDR3 spans 15 amino acids. The CDR3 sequence is CASGPQRSSYNEQFF. Written as DNA, the CDR3 is TGCGCCAGCGGCCCCCAGAGGAGCTCCTACAATGAGCAGTTCTTC.

A word on this clonotype: The junction shows a germline mismatch at one end, possibly a read error. This chain connects TRBV20-1 to TRBJ2-2; 8 nucleotides match TRBD1. This CDR3 has 17 amino acids. The germline V gene has CDR1 DFQATT and CDR2 SNEGSKA (reference sequence). CDR3 in amino acids: CSARVITDREFTRELFF. Here the CDR3 DNA reads TGCAGTGCTAGAGTAATCACGGACAGGGAATTCACCCGGGAGCTGTTTTTT.

The chain uses TRBV25-1 and TRBJ2-3; possible D gene TRBD2, 7 bases. V shed 8 bases and J shed 4 bases, with 19 bases lying between them. Germline V gives CDR1 MGHDK, CDR2 SYGVNS. CDR3 length: 15 amino acids. CDR3 protein: CASFNTAGAADTQYF. In nucleotides, the CDR3 is TGTGCCAGCTTCAACACTGCGGGGGCCGCAGATACGCAGTATTTT.

This clonotype was detected many times. This could be a read error, since a much larger clone is one nucleotide away. The V call is TRBV12-3 or TRBV12-4, the J call TRBJ2-7; no firm D call. The CDR3 extends over 15 amino acids. The CDR3 DNA follows: TGTGCCAGCAGTTTAGAGGAAGGGCTTCCCTACGGGCAGTACTTC. Translated, it gives CASSLEEGLPYGQYF.